What follows is one T cell receptor beta chain and its context. Its target antigen remains unknown. No base-level quality is on record; no much larger clone is a single base apart. The sample comes from a study of cytomegalovirus exposure and HLA in healthy donors (dated by TCRdb to 2016 to 2017). Regarding the complete study: According to an earlier analysis of 550 to 700 of the donors, about 190 million T cells yielded 90 million to 130 million unique TCR beta sequences and less than 300 Gb of sequence data. Every discovery cohort repertoire had been produced on one sequencing platform. Roughly 300 gigabases of sequencing data and 70 million to 95 million unique TCR sequences made up an early release that covered approximately 620 HLA-typed donors. Both class I and class II loci were covered by HLA typing, at four-digit resolution. A later analysis re-examined previously published TCR beta repertoires from hundreds of donors and added high-resolution HLA genotyping to investigate patterns of TCR occurrence. The number of typed donors differed by locus: about 620-640 for A, B, C, DRB1 and DQB1; approximately 520 for DQA1; over 600 for DPA1; and some 470 for DPB1. A later genetic analysis used genome-wide SNP genotypes for about 60% of the roughly 700 donors, treating that subset as a discovery cohort. The T cell repertoires of under 700 subjects were profiled by immunosequencing and related to cytomegalovirus serostatus. Rather than using new phenotypic data, the later analysis identified candidate immune exposures from TCR beta sequences and from how often those sequences occurred across donors. The study combined high-throughput TCR immunosequencing, statistical association of individual TCRs with disease status, and machine learning to predict cytomegalovirus infection status. Across about 380 genotyped donors of the cohort, an average of roughly 230,000 unique TCR beta nucleotide sequences per donor were sequenced, and roughly 20% of those sequences were non-productive. An earlier analysis of nearly 600 of the donors applied high-throughput TCR beta sequencing to assess whether each TCR beta V gene segment acted as functional or pseudogenic. Donor age, sex, ethnicity and CMV serostatus were compiled together with the repertoire data. The study aimed to test whether signatures of past pathogen exposure could be identified by cataloging public T cell receptors. Roughly five DR-DQ haplotypes were handled as single units for association and clustering because linkage in the cohort was strong. A separate validation cohort of approximately 120 different subjects was used in addition to the 666-subject first cohort. The genetic ancestry cluster associated with self-reported Caucasian donors included roughly 84% of the approximately 400 genotyped donors. Summary of the overall study and its limitations: Because counts were too low, roughly 18 rarely observed V segments, including chromosome 9 orphons, were left out of the earlier analysis of approximately 580 of the donors. Some IMGT-functional V segments, including TRBV6-2 and TRBV6-3, could not be told apart with the 87-base-pair reads, so those segments were excluded. A total of about 180 TCR beta chains were listed by the study as associated with cytomegalovirus. Most CMV-associated TCR beta chains appeared to be HLA-restricted in a later analysis, and the HLA associations seemed to be driven largely by CMV exposure. Correlated functional status among segregating V segments might reflect linkage disequilibrium, but an unknown experimental factor could not be ruled out. A further reported finding was that TCR beta sequences accurately predicted the HLA-A and HLA-B alleles for most subjects in the first cohort. CMV serostatus was the only immune exposure information available for the cohort. Several of the top co-occurrence clusters appeared to be linked to parvovirus B19, influenza, CMV and Epstein-Barr virus, according to a later analysis. V-gene and J-gene trimming of TCR beta chains was associated with a missense DCLRE1C variant in a later genetic analysis, and the association was replicated in an independent cohort. When HLA alleles, especially DR and DQ, strongly co-occurred, attributing TCR associations to individual alleles was difficult. In an earlier analysis of about 540 of the donors, most TCR beta V segments were observed in productive rearrangements about 90% or about 30% of the time, broadly matching IMGT annotations. The authors suggested that the approach could potentially be generalized to other disease states and immunological phenotypes. According to a later analysis, TCR association rates differed among HLA loci, with DRB1 alleles showing the most associated TCRs and HLA-C alleles showing the fewest. A later genetic analysis reported fewer N-insertions in productive TCRs among donors in an Asian-associated ancestry cluster than the approximately 700-donor mean. While some public TCRs were present in many individuals, most TCR sequences turned up only very rarely across donors. In vitro tests confirmed that three of the cytomegalovirus-associated TCR beta chains recognize cytomegalovirus antigens. A later analysis found that HLA-associated TCR beta chains were more clonally expanded and had lower generation probabilities than equally common non-associated chains. Presence/absence analyses assumed roughly uniform sequencing depth across donors, an assumption that may not hold. Only TCR beta chains were sequenced in this cohort, and the absence of alpha or paired-chain data limited detectable features. At a false discovery rate of 0.05, a later analysis linked under 20,000 TCR beta sequences to specific HLA alleles. Cytomegalovirus status was reported to be diagnosed by the classifier with high specificity and sensitivity in both the original and validation cohorts. The sequencing pipeline was judged likely to have produced a cluster of highly shared sequence variants as a technical artifact. Because HLA typing was unavailable for some donors at each locus, only the typed subset was used in association tests.

Library method: the immunoSEQ multiplex PCR assay. A mixture of 60 forward primers for TCR Vbeta segments and 13 reverse primers for TCR Jbeta segments was used in the multiplex PCR. A multiplex PCR assay on genomic DNA amplified the CDR3 region of rearranged TCR beta genes. The amplified TCR beta libraries were sequenced on the Illumina HiSeq System as 87-base-pair reads. The authors' analysis ran thus. A later analysis counted approximately 74 million unique TCR beta chains across the 666 repertoires, and around 12 million of these chains were shared by at least two donors. To remove PCR and sequencing errors, raw reads were error-corrected and collapsed into unique sequences using a nearest-neighbor algorithm that merged closely related sequences. Alignment of CDR3 sequences to IMGT reference sequences was used to assign V, D and J gene segments. For a sequence to be retained, a match of at least six nucleotides to both a V gene segment and a J gene segment was required. A rearrangement was called productive if the CDR3 had no stop codons and remained in frame with V and J, and every other rearrangement was called non-productive. Following IMGT convention, CDR3 was defined as the stretch from the second conserved V-encoded cysteine up to the conserved J-encoded phenylalanine. The earlier analysis of fewer than 700 of the donors excluded sequences that lacked an unambiguous match to a single V gene segment. In an earlier analysis of a few hundred of the donors, V segments were called functional above 56.7% productive rearrangements and were called segregating when the between-donor standard deviation exceeded 5%. To diagnose cytomegalovirus status from the catalog of TCR beta chain sequences, a statistical classification framework was built. In a later analysis, TCR nucleotide sequences were compared against IMGT/GENE-DB human TR gene sequences so that V and J genes could be assigned. The TCRdist pipeline was used in a later analysis to assign CDR3 sequences and most-parsimonious VDJ recombination scenarios. A later analysis defined each TCR beta chain by its CDR3 amino acid sequence plus V-gene family, and excluded reads lacking a unique V-gene family. As a way to deal with suspected cross-contamination and a sequencing artifact, a later analysis dropped hundreds of nucleotide sequences that were highly shared and had low generation probability. A later analysis calculated a clonal expansion index for each public chain from normalized within-repertoire ranks of inferred template counts. In a later analysis, generation probabilities were computed with a VDJ recombination model fitted to out-of-frame rearrangements, and the resulting probabilities were checked against IGoR. Hypergeometric tests were used in a later analysis to score TCR-TCR, TCR-HLA and TCR-CMV co-occurrence, with a repertoire-size bias correction applied to the TCR pairs. False discovery rates were estimated in a later analysis by permuting HLA or CMV assignments 20 times. In a later analysis, co-occurring TCRs were grouped using DBSCAN, with TCRdist sequence similarity added in when clustering inside HLA-allele-positive subsets. Repertoires with fewer than 30,000 or more than 120,000 public chains were left out of co-occurrence clustering, as were five repertoires with anomalous nucleotide sharing. This immuneACCESS table, as held by TCRdb, lists in-frame sequences with V and J called but not all clones. Of the missing ones, under half trace to an unresolved V gene in checked studies; the others have no known cause. That table supplies the V and J calls and clone size; D and trimming were determined from the DNA. This sample is represented by about 200,000 clones; less than 80% of them were singletons. Together, the top ten hold under 4.5% of the sample.

The cohort comprised approximately 700 healthy bone marrow donors. At the time of sampling, all cohort members were nominally healthy, though unrecorded immune exposures were likely present. The donor tested CMV seropositive and was one of the 289 seropositive cohort members. A peripheral blood sample was collected from each donor, and TCR beta sequencing was performed on peripheral blood mononuclear cells. Genomic DNA was extracted from the blood cell samples with the Qiagen DNeasy Blood Extraction Kit. As encoded in the germline V gene, CDR1 is SGHAT while CDR2 is FQNNGV. Trimming removed 5 bases from V and 9 bases from J; the gene matches leave 16 bases unexplained. CDR3 length: 17 amino acids, cysteine to phenylalanine. CDR3 DNA only is kept here, 51 bases in frame from base 1.

The sequence was collected from a woman aged 25 to 39 in good health and CMV-seropositive. The chain is encoded by TRBV11-2 joined to TRBJ2-1; TRBD2 lines up with 10 middle nucleotides. Specimen: PBMCs. CDR3 sequence: CASSPQIGSGGILEQFF. The nucleotides are TGTGCCAGCAGCCCCCAGATTGGTAGCGGGGGGATTCTTGAGCAGTTCTTC.